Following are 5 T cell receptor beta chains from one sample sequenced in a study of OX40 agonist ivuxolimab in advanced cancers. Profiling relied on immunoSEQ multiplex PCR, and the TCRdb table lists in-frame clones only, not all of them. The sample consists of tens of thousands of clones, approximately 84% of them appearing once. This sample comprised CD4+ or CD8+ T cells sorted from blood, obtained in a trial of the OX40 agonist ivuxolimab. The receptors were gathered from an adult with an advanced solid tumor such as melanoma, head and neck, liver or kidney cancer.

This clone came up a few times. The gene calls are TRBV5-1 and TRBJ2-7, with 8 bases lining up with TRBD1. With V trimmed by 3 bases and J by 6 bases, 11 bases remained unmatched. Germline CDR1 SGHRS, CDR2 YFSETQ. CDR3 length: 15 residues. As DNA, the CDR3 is TGCGCCAGCAGCTGGACAGGGTCGGTCTTGGGCGAGCAGTACTTC. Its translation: CASSWTGSVLGEQYF.

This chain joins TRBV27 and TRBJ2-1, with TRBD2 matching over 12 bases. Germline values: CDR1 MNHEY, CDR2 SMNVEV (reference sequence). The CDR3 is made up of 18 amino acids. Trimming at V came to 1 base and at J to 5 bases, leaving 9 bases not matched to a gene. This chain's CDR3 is CASSLFSWTSGEHNEQFF. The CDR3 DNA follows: TGTGCCAGCAGTTTATTCTCCTGGACTAGCGGGGAGCACAATGAGCAGTTCTTC.

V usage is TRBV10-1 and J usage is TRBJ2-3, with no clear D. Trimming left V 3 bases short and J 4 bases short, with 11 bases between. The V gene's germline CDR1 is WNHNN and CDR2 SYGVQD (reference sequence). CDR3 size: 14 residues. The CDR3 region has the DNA TGCGCCAGCAGTGAATGGGGATTTTCAGATACGCAGTATTTT. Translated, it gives CASSEWGFSDTQYF.

The CDR3 nucleotides are TGTGCCAGCAGTTACAAGACAGCAGAAGCTTTCTTT. Translation gives CASSYKTAEAFF. The V gene is TRBV6-5, the J gene TRBJ1-1; TRBD1 might be the D (5 bases). The CDR3 covers 12 residues. Trimming took off 2 bases at V and 8 bases at J, with 9 bases between the two ends. Germline V lookup: CDR1 MNHEY, CDR2 SVGAGI.

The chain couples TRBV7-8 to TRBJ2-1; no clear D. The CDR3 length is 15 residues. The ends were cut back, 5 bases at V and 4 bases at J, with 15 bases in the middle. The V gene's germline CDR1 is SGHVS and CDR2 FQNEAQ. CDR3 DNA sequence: TGTGCCAGCAGCCCGCGGTCACCCATTTACAATGAGCAGTTCTTC. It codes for CASSPRSPIYNEQFF.